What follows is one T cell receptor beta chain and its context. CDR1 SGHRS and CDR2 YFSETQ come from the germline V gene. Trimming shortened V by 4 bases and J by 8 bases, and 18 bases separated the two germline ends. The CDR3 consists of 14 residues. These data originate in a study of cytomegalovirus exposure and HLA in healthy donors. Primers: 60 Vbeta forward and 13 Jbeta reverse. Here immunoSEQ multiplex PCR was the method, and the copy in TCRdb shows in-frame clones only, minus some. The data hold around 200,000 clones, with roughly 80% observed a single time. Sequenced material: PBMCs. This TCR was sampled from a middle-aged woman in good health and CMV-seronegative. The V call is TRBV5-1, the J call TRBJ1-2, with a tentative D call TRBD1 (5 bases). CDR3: CASSPPPGVGGYTF. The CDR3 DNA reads TGCGCCAGCAGCCCACCCCCGGGGGTGGGGGGCTACACCTTC.